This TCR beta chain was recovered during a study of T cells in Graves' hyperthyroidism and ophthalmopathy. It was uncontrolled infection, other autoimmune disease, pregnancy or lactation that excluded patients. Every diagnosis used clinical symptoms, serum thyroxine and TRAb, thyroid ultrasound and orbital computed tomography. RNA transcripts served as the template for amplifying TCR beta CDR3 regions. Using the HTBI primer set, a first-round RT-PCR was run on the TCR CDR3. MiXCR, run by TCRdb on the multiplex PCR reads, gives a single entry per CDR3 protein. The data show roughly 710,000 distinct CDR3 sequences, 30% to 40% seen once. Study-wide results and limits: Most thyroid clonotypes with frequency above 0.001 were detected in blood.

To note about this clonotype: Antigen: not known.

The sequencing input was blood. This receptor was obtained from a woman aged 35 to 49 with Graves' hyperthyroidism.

The CDR3 DNA sequence: TGTGCCAGCAGCAGGGACACCGTTGGCTACACCTTC. Residues: CASSRDTVGYTF. The V gene is TRBV7-9, the J gene TRBJ1-2; D might be TRBD1 (6 bases). CDR3 size: 12 residues. The V gene lost 5 bases and the J gene lost 7 bases, with 11 bases spanning the gap. Per the germline V gene, CDR1 is SEHNR and CDR2 is FQNEAQ (reference sequence).